The text below deals with one T cell receptor beta chain. The germline gives CDR1 WNHNN, CDR2 SYGVQD (reference sequence). Trimming took off 6 bases at V and 6 bases at J, with 11 bases between the two ends. The CDR3 spans 13 residues. This sample was taken from a study of control samples from healthy donors and cancer patients. Profiling relied on immunoSEQ multiplex PCR, and the TCRdb table lists in-frame clones only, not all of them. The table has about 70,000 clones, over 90% seen once. Specimen: blood. The TCR originated in a woman in her 30s in good health. This chain uses TRBV10-1 with TRBJ2-2; D unresolved. The CDR3 sequence: CASSQEISGELFF. The CDR3, as DNA: TGCGCCAGCAGCCAGGAGATATCCGGGGAGCTGTTTTTT.